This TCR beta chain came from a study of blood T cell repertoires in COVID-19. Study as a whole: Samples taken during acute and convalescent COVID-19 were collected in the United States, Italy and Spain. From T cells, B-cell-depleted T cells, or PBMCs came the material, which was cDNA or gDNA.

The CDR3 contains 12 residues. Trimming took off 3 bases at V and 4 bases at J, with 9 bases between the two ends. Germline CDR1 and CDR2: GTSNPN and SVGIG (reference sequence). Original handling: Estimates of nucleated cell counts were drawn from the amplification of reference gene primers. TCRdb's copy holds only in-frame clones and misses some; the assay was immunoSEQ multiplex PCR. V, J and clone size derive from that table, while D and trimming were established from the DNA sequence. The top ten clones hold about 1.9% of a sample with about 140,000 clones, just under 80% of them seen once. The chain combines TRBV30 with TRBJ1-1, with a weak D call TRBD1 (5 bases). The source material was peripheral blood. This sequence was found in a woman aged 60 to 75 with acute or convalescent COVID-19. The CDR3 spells CAWRGEGTEAFF. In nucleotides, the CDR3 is TGTGCCTGGAGAGGGGAGGGCACTGAAGCTTTCTTT.